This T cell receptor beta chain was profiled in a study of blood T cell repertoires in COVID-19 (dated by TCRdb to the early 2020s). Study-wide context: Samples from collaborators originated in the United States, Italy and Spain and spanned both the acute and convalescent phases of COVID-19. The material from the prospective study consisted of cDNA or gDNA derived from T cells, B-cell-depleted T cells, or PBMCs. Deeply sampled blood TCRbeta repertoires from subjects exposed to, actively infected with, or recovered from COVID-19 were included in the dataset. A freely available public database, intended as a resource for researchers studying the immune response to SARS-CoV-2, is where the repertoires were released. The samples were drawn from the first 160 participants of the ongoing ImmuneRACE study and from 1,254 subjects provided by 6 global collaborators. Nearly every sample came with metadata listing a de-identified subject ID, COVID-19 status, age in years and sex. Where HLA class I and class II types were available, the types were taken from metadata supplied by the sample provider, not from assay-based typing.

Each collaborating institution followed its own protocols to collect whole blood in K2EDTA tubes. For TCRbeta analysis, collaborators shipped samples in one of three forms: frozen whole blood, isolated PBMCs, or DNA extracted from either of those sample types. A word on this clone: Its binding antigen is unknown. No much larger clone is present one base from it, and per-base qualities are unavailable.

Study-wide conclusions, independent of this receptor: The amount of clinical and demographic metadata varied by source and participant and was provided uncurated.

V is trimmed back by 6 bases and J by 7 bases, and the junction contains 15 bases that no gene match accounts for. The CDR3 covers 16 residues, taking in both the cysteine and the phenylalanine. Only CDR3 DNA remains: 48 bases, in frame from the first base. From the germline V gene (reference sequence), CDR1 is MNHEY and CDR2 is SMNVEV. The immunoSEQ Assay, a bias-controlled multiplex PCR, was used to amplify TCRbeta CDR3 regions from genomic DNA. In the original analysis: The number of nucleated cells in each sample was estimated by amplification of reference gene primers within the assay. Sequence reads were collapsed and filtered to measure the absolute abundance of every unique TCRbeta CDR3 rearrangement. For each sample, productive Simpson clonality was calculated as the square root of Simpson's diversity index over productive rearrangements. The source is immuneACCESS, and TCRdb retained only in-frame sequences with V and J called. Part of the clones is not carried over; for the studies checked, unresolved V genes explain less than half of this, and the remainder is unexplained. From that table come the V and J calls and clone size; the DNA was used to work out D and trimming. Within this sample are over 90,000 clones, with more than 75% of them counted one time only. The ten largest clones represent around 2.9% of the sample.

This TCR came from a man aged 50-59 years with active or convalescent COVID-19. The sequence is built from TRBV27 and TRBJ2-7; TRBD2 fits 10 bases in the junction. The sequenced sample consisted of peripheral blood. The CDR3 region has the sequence CASSQPQLAGVGEQYF. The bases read TGTGCCAGCAGCCAACCCCAGCTAGCGGGGGTGGGAGAGCAGTACTTC.